Given below is one TCR beta chain in context. The antigen is unknown. This sample is drawn from a study of CD8 T cells in ankylosing spondylitis. The study's findings and limits: Matched ankylosing spondylitis synovial fluid reportedly showed significant enrichment of disease-linked clones. Disease-linked clones were CD8+ and relatively rare in peripheral blood. Ankylosing spondylitis blood appeared to carry a characteristic TCR beta motif of fewer than 10 highly homologous variants.

A single record per CDR3 protein comes from TCRdb applying MiXCR to the 5' RACE reads. This sample has 200,000 to 250,000 distinct CDR3 sequences; about 16% occur once, and the top ten carry about 42%. V lost 1 base to trimming and J lost 6 bases; unmatched junction nucleotides: 14. Germline V gives CDR1 LGHDT, CDR2 YNNKEL (reference sequence). CDR3 size: 17 residues. Sequencing was carried out using blood, either unsorted or a sorted T cell fraction (not recorded which). The chain joins TRBV3-1 to TRBJ1-1; 7 bases map to TRBD1. The receptor comes from a male donor with ankylosing spondylitis. The CDR3 reads CASSQGEGTARSAEAFF. For the CDR3, the DNA is TGTGCCAGCAGCCAAGGAGAAGGGACAGCAAGGTCCGCTGAAGCTTTCTTT.